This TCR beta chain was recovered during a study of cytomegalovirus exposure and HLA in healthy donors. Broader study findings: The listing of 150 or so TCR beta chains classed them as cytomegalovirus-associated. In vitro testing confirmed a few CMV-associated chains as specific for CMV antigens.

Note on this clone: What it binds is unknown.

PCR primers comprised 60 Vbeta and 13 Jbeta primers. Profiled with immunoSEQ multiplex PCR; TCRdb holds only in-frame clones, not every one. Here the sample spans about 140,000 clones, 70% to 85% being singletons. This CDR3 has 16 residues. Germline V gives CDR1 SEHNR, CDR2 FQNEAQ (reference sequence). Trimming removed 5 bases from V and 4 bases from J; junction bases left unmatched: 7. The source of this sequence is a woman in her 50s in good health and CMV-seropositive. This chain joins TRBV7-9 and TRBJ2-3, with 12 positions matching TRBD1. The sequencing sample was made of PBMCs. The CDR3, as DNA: TGTGCCAGCAGCCCGTGGGACAGGGGGCTCGCAGATACGCAGTATTTT. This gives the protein CASSPWDRGLADTQYF.